One sample yielded the 15 T cell receptor beta chains listed below, sequenced in a study of blood T cells in healthy people across ages. A second PCR, run for about 7 to 11 cycles, used a sample-barcoded 5' primer plus a J-beta primer mix. From the 5' RACE reads, TCRdb called clonotypes with MiXCR, one entry per CDR3 protein. This repertoire shows about 1,800,000 distinct CDR3 sequences, 28% found once; its top ten account for about 7.7%. The sequencing input was blood. These receptors were obtained from a woman aged 25-40 years in good health.

As to this clonotype: This may stem from a read error, because a much larger clone lies one nucleotide away. The CDR3 region is CASSVGLRMGDAQYF. The CDR3 DNA reads as TGTGCCAGCAGCGTAGGGCTGAGGATGGGAGATGCGCAGTATTTT. The chain joins TRBV9 to TRBJ2-3; D may be TRBD2 (5 bases). From germline, CDR1 is SGDLS and CDR2 YYNGEE. The CDR3 covers 15 residues.

The table lists this clonotype with a few counts. The V gene is TRBV11-1, the J gene TRBJ1-1; D might be TRBD1 (5 bases). The CDR3 sequence is 14 residues long. V lost 8 bases to trimming and J lost 1 base, with 14 bases between them. Germline V gene data show CDR1 as SGHAT and CDR2 as FQDESV (reference sequence). The CDR3 nucleotides read TGTGCCAGCCCTGGCCCAGGGTGGAACACTGAAGCTTTCTTT. It yields the protein CASPGPGWNTEAFF.

The DNA for the CDR3 is TGCAGTGCTCCAGGACCCGGGGGACTAGCGGGAAGGGAGACCCAGTACTTC. It codes for CSAPGPGGLAGRETQYF. This chain joins TRBV20-1 and TRBJ2-5, with 13 positions matching TRBD2. The CDR3 runs 17 residues. J was trimmed by 5 bases and V by 5 bases; bases with no gene match: 14. CDR1 and CDR2 from the germline V gene are DFQATT and SNEGSKA (reference sequence).

V is TRBV3-1 and J is TRBJ2-1, with 11 bases matching TRBD2. The germline CDR1 and CDR2 sequences are LGHDT and YNNKEL (reference sequence). This CDR3 contains 18 residues. Losses at the gene ends were 3 bases for V and 3 bases for J; bases not matched to a gene: 10. The CDR3, as DNA: TGTGCCAGCAGCCAGCGAGACTCCGGGACTAGCGGCTACAATGAGCAGTTCTTC. Protein product: CASSQRDSGTSGYNEQFF.

A remark on this clonotype: The germline gene is not matched at one end of the junction; a read error may be the cause. The genes are TRBV5-1 and TRBJ2-3, with unresolved D. The CDR3 spans 13 residues. Per germline, CDR1 SGHRS and CDR2 YFSETQ. The CDR3 DNA is TGCGCCAGCAACTTGGATCCCTCCAGTACGCAGTATTTT. This codes for CASNLDPSSTQYF. The entire variable domain, with the rest obtained from reference TRBV5-1 and TRBJ2-3, is as follows: KAGVTQTPRYLIKTRGQQVTLSCSPISGHRSVSWYQQTPGQGLQFLFEYFSETQRNKGNFPGRFSGRQFSNSRSEMNVSTLELGDSALYLCASNLDPSSTQYFGPGTRLTVL.

The chain joins TRBV5-1 to TRBJ1-1, with D possibly matching TRBD1 (6 bases). CDR1 and CDR2 from the germline V gene are SGHRS and YFSETQ. The V end lost 4 bases, the J end lost 5 bases, and 21 bases lay between the germline ends. The CDR3 sequence is 16 residues long. The CDR3 DNA sequence: TGCGCCAGCAGCCCACAACAGGGAATAAGAGAAACTGAAGCTTTCTTT. Translated: CASSPQQGIRETEAFF.

The rearrangement uses TRBV20-1 and TRBJ2-5, with 13 positions matching TRBD2. The J call may be in error: the DNA end matches TRBJ2-7 better. The germline gives CDR1 DFQATT, CDR2 SNEGSKA (reference sequence). The CDR3 sequence is 14 residues long. CDR3 protein: CSAVTSGGASEQYF. The CDR3 nucleotides are TGCAGTGCAGTCACTAGCGGGGGGGCCTCCGAGCAGTACTTC.

The rearrangement joins TRBV24-1 to TRBJ2-1; 7 bases align to TRBD2. The CDR3 loop spans 15 amino acids. The germline V gene encodes CDR1 KGHDR and CDR2 SFDVKD. Trimming took 4 bases from V and 5 from J; bases not matched to a gene: 7. This CDR3 reads CATSESTSLNNEQFF. CDR3 sequence (DNA): TGTGCCACCAGTGAGTCGACTAGCTTAAACAATGAGCAGTTCTTC.

The chain carries TRBV2 and TRBJ1-2; D unclear. V gave up 5 bases and J gave up 8 bases, with 15 bases separating them. Germline values: CDR1 SNHLY, CDR2 FYNNEI. There are 13 residues in the CDR3. CDR3: CASSIKGIEGYTF. DNA of the CDR3: TGTGCCAGCAGTATTAAGGGCATTGAGGGCTACACCTTC.

V is TRBV12-5 and J is TRBJ2-7; unclear D gene. Trimming removed 0 bases at V and 7 bases at J, with 10 bases between. The CDR3 loop spans 13 amino acids. CDR1 and CDR2 from the germline V gene are LGHNT and FRNRAP. The CDR3 is CASGLVSDNEQYF. The CDR3 bases are TGTGCTAGTGGTTTGGTATCAGACAATGAGCAGTACTTC.

This clonotype was detected many times. The chain has TRBV20-1 and TRBJ2-3; 7 bases are shared with TRBD2. The CDR3 has 15 amino acids. Unmatched junction bases numbered 8, after V lost 3 bases and J lost 2 bases. Germline values: CDR1 DFQATT, CDR2 SNEGSKA (reference sequence). This chain's CDR3 is CSARVAGEITDTQYF. The CDR3 DNA sequence: TGCAGTGCTAGGGTAGCGGGCGAGATCACAGATACGCAGTATTTT.

J is TRBJ2-5 and V is TRBV5-1; D could derive from TRBD1 or TRBD2 (5 bases each). The DNA end favors TRBJ2-7, so the J call may be wrong. The germline gives CDR1 SGHRS, CDR2 YFSETQ. CDR3 length: 13 residues. The CDR3 region has the DNA TGCGCCAGCAGCTTAGATCAGGGACGCGAGCAGTACTTC. Residues: CASSLDQGREQYF.

The chain has TRBV5-1 and TRBJ2-1; 9 bases match TRBD2. Germline loops: CDR1 SGHRS, CDR2 YFSETQ. Trimming cost V 6 bases and J 4 bases; bases outside gene matches: 5. This CDR3 comprises 14 residues. CDR3 in amino acids: CASTSGLAYNEQFF. The DNA for the CDR3 is TGCGCCAGCACCTCGGGACTAGCATACAATGAGCAGTTCTTC.

The J gene is TRBJ2-3, the V gene TRBV7-2; 13 bases fit TRBD2. The J segment lost 2 bases and the V segment lost 1 base, leaving 3 bases of the junction unmatched. The CDR3 covers 17 residues. CDR1 is SGHTA, CDR2 FQGNSA, per germline. DNA of the CDR3: TGTGCCAGCAGCTTAGGTGGACTAGCGGGAGTCACAGATACGCAGTATTTT. It is translated as CASSLGGLAGVTDTQYF.

This clonotype occurred a few times. The J gene is TRBJ1-2, the V gene TRBV7-2; 11 bases are shared with TRBD1. The germline gives CDR1 SGHTA, CDR2 FQGNSA. The CDR3 runs 16 residues. The V and J ends lost 2 bases and 4 bases, in that order; junction bases with no gene match: 6. The CDR3 bases are TGTGCCAGCAGCTTACGGACAGGGGGCATCGGCTATGGCTACACCTTC. Its protein product is CASSLRTGGIGYGYTF.